One sample yielded the 30 T cell receptor beta chains listed below, sequenced in a study of identical twins. A single record per CDR3 protein comes from TCRdb applying MiXCR to the 5' RACE reads. The sample has about 1.7 million distinct CDR3 sequences, about 32% seen once; the top ten hold around 0.3%. The sequenced sample consisted of cord blood. The receptors shown here come from a newborn girl in good health.

The chain is built from TRBV5-6 and TRBJ1-5, with 8 bases that match TRBD1. Germline-derived CDR1 and CDR2 are SGHDT and YYEEEE. The CDR3 length is 14 residues. The J segment lost 6 bases and the V segment lost 4 bases, leaving 6 bases of the junction unmatched. CDR3 sequence: CASSATGGFQPQHF. DNA for the CDR3: TGTGCCAGCAGCGCAACAGGGGGTTTTCAGCCCCAGCATTTT.

This clonotype was detected a few times. The V gene is TRBV3-1, the J gene TRBJ1-2; no definite D call. The CDR3 runs to 14 residues. Germline V CDR1 and CDR2: LGHDT, YNNKEL (reference sequence). The V gene lost 0 bases and the J gene lost 5 bases, with 10 bases spanning the gap. The CDR3 region has the DNA TGTGCCAGCAGCCAAGATCACGGTATTTATGGCTACACCTTC. This encodes CASSQDHGIYGYTF.

The chain employs TRBV6-6 and TRBJ1-6, with 7 positions matching TRBD1. This CDR3 region has 15 residues. Germline V lookup: CDR1 MNHNY, CDR2 SVGAGI (reference sequence). The J segment lost 6 bases and the V segment lost 5 bases, leaving 7 bases of the junction unmatched. CDR3 sequence reads: CASSLQGGPNSPLHF. CDR3 bases: TGTGCCAGCAGTCTTCAAGGGGGCCCTAATTCACCCCTCCACTTT.

A few counts support this clonotype. This chain connects TRBV18 to TRBJ1-4; maybe TRBD1 (5 bases). The V gene's germline CDR1 is KGHSH and CDR2 LQKENI. Deletions cut 3 bases from V and 4 bases from J, with 9 bases between. CDR3 length: 14 residues. The CDR3 here is CASSPGQRNEKLFF. The CDR3 DNA reads TGTGCCAGCTCACCGGGGCAGCGTAATGAAAAACTGTTTTTT.

The chain links TRBV24-1 to TRBJ2-1; the match to TRBD2 covers 9 bases. Trimming took 3 bases from V and 4 from J; bases not matched to a gene: 6. Germline loops: CDR1 KGHDR, CDR2 SFDVKD. This CDR3 comprises 16 residues. The CDR3 nucleotides are TGTGCCACCAGTGATGGGACTAGCCATTTGTACAATGAGCAGTTCTTC. It encodes CATSDGTSHLYNEQFF.

This clonotype was seen more than once but under ten times. The chain joins TRBV12-3 or TRBV12-4 to TRBJ2-3, with D perhaps matching TRBD1 or TRBD2 (5 bases each). Trimming pared 3 bases from V and 2 bases from J, leaving 15 bases between. There are 16 residues in the CDR3. The CDR3 loop reads CASSFRRGPSTDTQYF. The CDR3 bases are TGTGCCAGCAGTTTTCGTCGGGGCCCTTCCACAGATACGCAGTATTTT.

The chain uses TRBV6-5 and TRBJ2-7; no reliable D call. The germline gives CDR1 MNHEY, CDR2 SVGAGI. V dropped 0 bases and J dropped 2 bases, with 17 bases sitting between them. The CDR3 has 17 amino acids. The CDR3 DNA is TGTGCCAGCAGTTACTCGATCATTGGGGATAAGCCCTACGAGCAGTACTTC. Protein product: CASSYSIIGDKPYEQYF.

This clonotype was recorded many times. The gene calls are TRBV29-1 and TRBJ2-5; the match to TRBD2 covers 9 bases. The CDR3 extends over 14 amino acids. The V gene's germline CDR1 is SQVTM and CDR2 ANQGSEA. Trimming cost V 0 bases and J 3 bases; bases outside gene matches: 2. The CDR3 sequence is CSVEDSGGKETQYF. Here the CDR3 DNA reads TGCAGCGTTGAAGATAGCGGGGGCAAAGAGACCCAGTACTTC.

This rearrangement joins TRBV20-1 to TRBJ2-2; tentatively, D is TRBD1 or TRBD2 (5 bases each). V was shortened by 0 bases and J by 1 base, with 12 bases between the two germline ends. The CDR3 totals 16 residues. Germline CDR1 DFQATT, CDR2 SNEGSKA (reference sequence). In nucleotides, the CDR3 is TGCAGTGCTAGAGATTGGAGGCAGGGGAACACCGGGGAGCTGTTTTTT. It codes for CSARDWRQGNTGELFF.

In this sample, this clonotype turned up a few times. This chain uses TRBV20-1 with TRBJ2-2, with TRBD2 matching 7 bases. Germline trimming cut 2 bases from V and 1 base from J; bases unmatched to any gene: 4. In germline, CDR1 is DFQATT, CDR2 SNEGSKA (reference sequence). This CDR3 spans 15 amino acids. This chain's CDR3 is CSARRLAVNTGELFF. CDR3 coding DNA: TGCAGTGCTAGACGTCTAGCGGTGAACACCGGGGAGCTGTTTTTT.

This clonotype was observed a single time. The rearrangement links TRBV28 to TRBJ2-5, with TRBD2 matching 12 bases. The CDR3 runs 15 residues. Trimming at V came to 5 bases and at J to 11 bases, leaving 12 bases not matched to a gene. Germline CDR1 reads MDHEN; CDR2 reads SYDVKM. CDR3 in DNA: TGTGCCAGCAGTCAGACTAGCGGGAGTGTTGGAGAGCAGTACTTC. Its protein product is CASSQTSGSVGEQYF.

This clonotype appeared once. The V and J genes are TRBV5-4 and TRBJ2-1; 10 bases fit TRBD1. Germline lookup yields CDR1 SGHNT and CDR2 YYREEE (reference sequence). V dropped 0 bases and J dropped 4; count of bases not matched to a gene: 4. CDR3 length: 16 amino acids. CDR3 bases: TGTGCCAGCAGCTTGGCTGCGGACAGGGGGTACAATGAGCAGTTCTTC. This sequence encodes CASSLAADRGYNEQFF.

This clonotype was found a few times. This chain uses TRBV4-2 with TRBJ2-1; 8 bases line up with TRBD2. Losses at the gene ends were 4 bases for V and 4 bases for J; bases not matched to a gene: 12. The CDR3 is 17 amino acids. CDR1 and CDR2 from the germline V gene are LGHNA and YNFKEQ. The CDR3 region is CASSPKGNRGGYNEQFF. In nucleotides, the CDR3 is TGTGCCAGCAGCCCCAAAGGTAATCGCGGGGGGTACAATGAGCAGTTCTTC.

The rearrangement uses TRBV20-1 and TRBJ1-2; perhaps TRBD1 as D (5 bases). The CDR3 is made up of 11 amino acids. The V end lost 6 bases, the J end lost 5 bases, and 10 bases lay between the germline ends. Germline V gene lookup returns CDR1 DFQATT and CDR2 SNEGSKA (reference sequence). The CDR3 nucleotides are TGCAGTGCGGGACGGCAGTATGGCTACACCTTC. Protein sequence: CSAGRQYGYTF.

The chain employs TRBV19 and TRBJ2-1, with TRBD2 matching over 7 bases. V gave up 7 bases and J gave up 5 bases; unmatched junction bases: 11. The germline CDR1 and CDR2 sequences are LNHDA and SQIVND (reference sequence). CDR3 length: 15 residues. The CDR3 nucleotides are TGTGCCAGTAAGGTGGGAGGGCTCCCAAACAATGAGCAGTTCTTC. As protein: CASKVGGLPNNEQFF.

This clonotype was recorded a few times. The chain has TRBV28 and TRBJ1-1; D unresolved. CDR3 length: 16 residues. V shed 1 base and J shed 2 bases, with 14 bases lying between them. Germline V gene data show CDR1 as MDHEN and CDR2 as SYDVKM. The CDR3: CASSLFRLRTNTEAFF. As DNA, the CDR3 is TGTGCCAGCAGTTTATTCAGACTAAGGACCAACACTGAAGCTTTCTTT.

The V call is TRBV5-1, the J call TRBJ2-7, with a weak D call TRBD1 (6 bases). Per the germline V gene, CDR1 is SGHRS and CDR2 is YFSETQ. The CDR3 runs 16 residues. V was clipped by 0 bases and J by 1 base, with 14 bases between them. The CDR3 reads CASSLEGTLSSYEQYF. Here the CDR3 DNA reads TGCGCCAGCAGCTTGGAGGGGACACTTTCTTCCTACGAGCAGTACTTC.

This clonotype came up a few times. This chain joins TRBV7-2 and TRBJ2-1; 7 nucleotides line up with TRBD2. Germline CDR1 and CDR2: SGHTA and FQGNSA. J was trimmed by 2 bases and V by 3 bases; bases with no gene match: 10. This CDR3 is 17 amino acids long. DNA for the CDR3: TGTGCCAGCAGCTTCCTCCCGGGACTACCGACCTACAATGAGCAGTTCTTC. Its protein is CASSFLPGLPTYNEQFF. Filled out from reference TRBV7-2 and TRBJ2-1, the complete variable domain reads GAGVSQSPSNKVTEKGKDVELRCDPISGHTALYWYRQSLGQGLEFLIYFQGNSAPDKSGLPSDRFSAERTGGSVSTLTIQRTQQEDSAVYLCASSFLPGLPTYNEQFFGPGTRLTVL.

This clonotype came up once. The V and J genes are TRBV12-3 or TRBV12-4 and TRBJ1-6; D gene uncertain. The CDR3 sequence is 14 residues long. The germline V and J ends were trimmed by 2 bases and 7 bases, with 9 bases remaining between them. CDR3 in amino acids: CASSLRGFNSPLHF. The CDR3 DNA follows: TGTGCCAGCAGTTTACGAGGGTTCAATTCACCCCTCCACTTT.

CDR3 in amino acids: CSASTERRAYEQYF. CDR3 nucleotides: TGCAGTGCCTCGACGGAACGTCGGGCCTACGAGCAGTACTTC. The J gene is TRBJ2-7, the V gene TRBV20-1; D gene unclear. Trimming left V 6 bases short and J 2 bases short, with 17 bases between. In germline, CDR1 is DFQATT, CDR2 SNEGSKA (reference sequence). CDR3 size: 14 residues.

The chain couples TRBV20-1 to TRBJ2-3; the match to TRBD2 covers 9 bases. Per germline, CDR1 DFQATT and CDR2 SNEGSKA (reference sequence). The CDR3 is made up of 15 amino acids. The CDR3 DNA reads TGCAGAGAAAGGGCGCCTAGCGGGGCCCCAGATACGCAGTATTTT. Translation: CRERAPSGAPDTQYF.

This clonotype was seen a single time. The chain carries TRBV12-3 or TRBV12-4 and TRBJ2-1, with TRBD2 as a possible D gene (5 bases). The ends were cut back, 2 bases at V and 9 bases at J, with 8 bases in the middle. The CDR3 contains 12 residues. CDR3 sequence: CASSLIGSEQFF. As DNA, the CDR3 is TGTGCCAGCAGTTTAATAGGGAGTGAGCAGTTCTTC.

This clonotype was picked up a small number of times. This chain links TRBV4-2 with TRBJ2-1; 10 bases are a match to TRBD2. CDR1 LGHNA and CDR2 YNFKEQ come from the germline V gene. This CDR3 spans 16 amino acids. Trimming at V came to 2 bases and at J to 8 bases, leaving 9 bases not matched to a gene. This CDR3 reads CASSQQYGTSVYEQFF. The CDR3 coding sequence is TGTGCCAGCAGCCAACAATACGGGACTAGCGTTTATGAGCAGTTCTTC.

CDR3: CASSLAPGTSGRNEQYF. The DNA of the CDR3 is TGTGCCAGCAGTTTAGCCCCCGGGACTAGCGGTAGGAATGAGCAGTACTTC. The V gene is TRBV12-3 or TRBV12-4, the J gene TRBJ2-1; TRBD2 matches 11 bases. The J call is doubtful: the DNA matches TRBJ2-7 better. CDR3 length equals 17 residues.

This clonotype was seen a handful of times. One end of the junction does not line up with germline, which may come from a read error. This chain connects TRBV20-1 to TRBJ2-7; weak D call: TRBD1 (5 bases). The CDR3 has 13 residues. Germline V lookup: CDR1 DFQATT, CDR2 SNEGSKA (reference sequence). CDR3 in DNA: TGCAGTGCTAGCCAGGGTACCTCCCACGAGCAGTACTTC. It encodes CSASQGTSHEQYF.

The CDR3, as DNA: TGTGCCAGCAGCTTAGCGACGGGTTCTAATGAAAAACTGTTTTTT. It codes for CASSLATGSNEKLFF. The chain is built from TRBV7-9 and TRBJ1-4; D is undetermined. CDR3 length: 15 amino acids. Germline V lookup: CDR1 SEHNR, CDR2 FQNEAQ (reference sequence). The V gene lost 0 bases and the J gene lost 3 bases, with 8 bases spanning the gap.

This rearrangement joins TRBV18 to TRBJ2-3; the match to TRBD2 covers 7 bases. CDR3 size: 15 residues. V trimming: 6 bases; J trimming: 3 bases; junction bases outside the gene matches: 9. Germline V gene sequence: CDR1 KGHSH, CDR2 LQKENI. CDR3 coding DNA: TGTGCCAGCTCGTCGGGCATCGGGGGGACAGATACGCAGTATTTT. It specifies CASSSGIGGTDTQYF.

In its sample, this clonotype was seen many times. The chain joins TRBV29-1 to TRBJ2-3; D may be TRBD1 or TRBD2 (5 bases each). Trimming cost V 0 bases and J 2 bases, with 12 bases left between them. CDR1 is SQVTM, CDR2 ANQGSEA, per germline. The CDR3 runs 15 residues. The CDR3 spells CSVEDRGPTTDTQYF. CDR3 DNA sequence: TGCAGCGTTGAAGATCGGGGACCAACCACAGATACGCAGTATTTT.

The chain combines TRBV20-1 with TRBJ1-6; 9 bases fit TRBD1. The CDR3 has 16 residues. The germline V gene encodes CDR1 DFQATT and CDR2 SNEGSKA (reference sequence). V shed 0 bases and J 7 bases; nucleotides not matched to a gene: 7. The CDR3 DNA reads TGCAGTGCTAGAGATAGGACAGGGGCAAGGAATTCACCCCTCCACTTT. Translation: CSARDRTGARNSPLHF.

This clonotype showed up just once. The chain is built from TRBV5-1 and TRBJ2-1, with 11 positions matching TRBD2. Germline loops: CDR1 SGHRS, CDR2 YFSETQ. The CDR3 loop spans 15 amino acids. The J segment lost 8 bases and the V segment lost 3 bases, leaving 7 bases of the junction unmatched. The CDR3 protein is CASSSGTSGVDEQFF. In nucleotides, the CDR3 is TGCGCCAGCAGCTCAGGGACTAGCGGAGTCGATGAGCAGTTCTTC. Full variable domain (remainder filled in from reference TRBV5-1 and TRBJ2-1): KAGVTQTPRYLIKTRGQQVTLSCSPISGHRSVSWYQQTPGQGLQFLFEYFSETQRNKGNFPGRFSGRQFSNSRSEMNVSTLELGDSALYLCASSSGTSGVDEQFFGPGTRLTVL.